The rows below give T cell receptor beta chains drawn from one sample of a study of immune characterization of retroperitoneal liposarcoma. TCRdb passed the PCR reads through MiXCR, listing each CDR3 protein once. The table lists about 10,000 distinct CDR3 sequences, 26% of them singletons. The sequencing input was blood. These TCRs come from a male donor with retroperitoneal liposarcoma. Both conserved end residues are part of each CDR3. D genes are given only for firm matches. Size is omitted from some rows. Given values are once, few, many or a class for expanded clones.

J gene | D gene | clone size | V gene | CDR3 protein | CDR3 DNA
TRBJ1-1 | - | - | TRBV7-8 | CASSLRGIDTEAFF | TGTGCCAGCAGCTTACGGGGAATCGACACTGAAGCTTTCTTT
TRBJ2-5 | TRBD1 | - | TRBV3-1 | CASSRTGTGGSGTQYF | TGTGCCAGCAGCCGAACCGGGACAGGGGGATCGGGGACCCAGTACTTC
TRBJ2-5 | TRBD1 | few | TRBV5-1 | CASSTTPTGRSETQYF | TGCGCCAGCTCAACCACCCCGACAGGGCGTTCGGAGACCCAGTACTTC
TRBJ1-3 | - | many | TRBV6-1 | CASSEALRPSGNTIYF | TGTGCCAGCAGTGAAGCGCTACGGCCCTCTGGAAACACCATATATTTT
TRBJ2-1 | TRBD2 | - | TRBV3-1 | CASSLTSGGANYNEQFF | TGTGCCAGCAGCCTAACTAGCGGGGGGGCCAACTACAATGAGCAGTTCTTC
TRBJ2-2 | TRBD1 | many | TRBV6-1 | CASSGRSTGAGELFF | TGTGCCAGCAGTGGGCGCAGTACAGGGGCCGGGGAGCTGTTTTTT
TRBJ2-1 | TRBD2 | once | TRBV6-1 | CASRLAESSYNEQFF | TGTGCCAGCCGACTAGCGGAAAGCTCCTACAATGAGCAGTTCTTC
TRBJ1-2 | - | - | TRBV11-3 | CASSLEGMEGRYGYNF | TGTGCCAGCAGCTTAGAAGGCATGGAAGGACGCTATGGCTACAACTTC
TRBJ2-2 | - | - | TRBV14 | CASSRLGGNTGELFF | TGTGCCAGCAGTCGTTTGGGGGGGAACACCGGGGAGCTGTTTTTT
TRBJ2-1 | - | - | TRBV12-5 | CASGPFSIGLNEQFF | TGTGCTAGTGGCCCTTTCAGTATCGGCTTAAATGAGCAGTTCTTC
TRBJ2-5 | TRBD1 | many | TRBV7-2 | CASSLGRDRGQETQYF | TGTGCCAGCAGCTTAGGGCGGGACAGGGGTCAAGAGACCCAGTACTTC
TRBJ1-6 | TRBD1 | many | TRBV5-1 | CASSLETGDNSPLHF | TGCGCCAGCAGCTTGGAGACAGGGGATAATTCACCCCTCCACTTT
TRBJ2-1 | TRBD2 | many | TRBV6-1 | CASRASGYNEQFF | TGTGCCAGCCGGGCTAGCGGCTACAATGAGCAGTTCTTC
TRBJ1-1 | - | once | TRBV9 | CASSARANTEAFF | TGTGCCAGCAGCGCGCGTGCGAACACTGAAGCTTTCTTT
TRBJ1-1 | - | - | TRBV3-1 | CASSQGARTEAFF | TGTGCCAGCAGCCAGGGGGCGCGGACTGAAGCTTTCTTT
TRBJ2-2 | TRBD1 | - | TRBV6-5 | CASSYSGQGSGELFF | TGTGCCAGCAGTTACTCGGGACAGGGATCCGGGGAGCTGTTTTTT
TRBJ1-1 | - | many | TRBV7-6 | CASSHRDRHTEAFF | TGTGCCAGCAGCCATAGAGACAGGCACACTGAAGCTTTCTTT
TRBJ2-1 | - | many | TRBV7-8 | CASSSSRFVSYNEQFF | TGTGCCAGCAGCTCAAGCCGCTTTGTCTCCTACAATGAGCAGTTCTTC
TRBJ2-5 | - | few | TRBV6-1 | CASTPLASQETQYF | TGTGCCAGCACCCCCCTGGCGTCTCAAGAGACCCAGTACTTC